The 27 T cell receptor beta chains presented below share a single source sample, sequenced in a study of early T cells in non-severe SARS-CoV-2 infection. MiXCR, applied by TCRdb to the 5' RACE reads, yields one record per CDR3 protein. This sample has tens of thousands of distinct CDR3 sequences; roughly 9.4% occur once, and the top ten carry around 5.3%. Sample: whole blood, taken at baseline. All receptors come from an adult who was a healthcare worker with PCR-confirmed SARS-CoV-2 infection or an uninfected control (not recorded which).

The gene calls are TRBV6-2 or TRBV6-3 and TRBJ2-1; D not resolved. Germline values: CDR1 MNHEY, CDR2 SVGEGT. This CDR3 region has 13 residues. Trimming removed 2 bases from V and 7 bases from J, with 9 bases in between. The CDR3 is CASSYLRYNEQFF. As DNA, the CDR3 is TGTGCCAGCAGTTACCTGAGGTATAATGAGCAGTTCTTC.

V gene TRBV9 combines with J gene TRBJ2-1; 8 bases are a match to TRBD1. The CDR3 is made up of 17 amino acids. Germline trimming cut 0 bases from V and 6 bases from J; bases unmatched to any gene: 11. Looked up from germline, CDR1 is SGDLS and CDR2 is YYNGEE. CDR3 loop: CASSVVGGQGWSNEQFF. CDR3 bases: TGTGCCAGCAGCGTAGTAGGCGGACAGGGATGGAGCAATGAGCAGTTCTTC.

Sample share makes this clonotype medium-sized. This rearrangement joins TRBV19 to TRBJ1-2; D remains ambiguous. The germline V gene encodes CDR1 LNHDA and CDR2 SQIVND (reference sequence). CDR3 length: 14 amino acids. Trimming shortened V by 7 bases and J by 4 bases, and 16 bases separated the two germline ends. CDR3 sequence reads: CASKLQPTVYGYTF. DNA of the CDR3: TGTGCCAGTAAGCTTCAGCCTACCGTCTATGGCTACACCTTC.

By its share, this clonotype is medium-sized. The chain couples TRBV29-1 to TRBJ2-2; D gene uncertain. The V gene lost 7 bases and the J gene lost 0 bases, with 18 bases spanning the gap. The CDR3 extends over 16 amino acids. Germline V gene data show CDR1 as SQVTM and CDR2 as ANQGSEA. The CDR3 protein is CSAQIGNAANTGELFF. The CDR3 DNA is TGCAGCGCCCAGATTGGGAATGCGGCGAACACCGGGGAGCTGTTTTTT.

This clonotype was picked up many times. This chain uses TRBV29-1 with TRBJ1-3; possible D gene TRBD1, 6 bases. From germline, CDR1 is SQVTM and CDR2 ANQGSEA. This CDR3 is built from 13 residues. The V end lost 2 bases, the J end lost 4 bases, and 9 bases lay between the germline ends. Written as DNA, the CDR3 is TGCAGCGTTGAATCAGGGGAAGGAAACACCATATATTTT. It translates to CSVESGEGNTIYF.

The chain uses TRBV10-1 and TRBJ2-3; a weak D match, TRBD1 (5 bases). The germline V and J ends were trimmed by 2 bases and 2 bases, with 8 bases remaining between them. The CDR3 has 14 amino acids. Germline CDR1 reads WNHNN; CDR2 reads SYGVQD (reference sequence). The CDR3 here is CASSETGFTDTQYF. The CDR3, as DNA: TGCGCCAGCAGTGAGACAGGATTCACAGATACGCAGTATTTT.

The gene calls are TRBV6-5 and TRBJ1-3; D gene uncertain. CDR3 length: 11 amino acids. The germline V and J ends were trimmed by 8 bases and 3 bases, with 5 bases remaining between them. Germline-derived CDR1 and CDR2 are MNHEY and SVGAGI. This chain's CDR3 is CASSGGNTIYF. The CDR3 coding sequence is TGTGCCAGCTCGGGTGGAAACACCATATATTTT.

This clonotype was counted between two and nine times. The genes are TRBV2 and TRBJ2-5; D is unresolved. The CDR3 is 13 amino acids. Trimming left V 3 bases short and J 2 bases short, with 7 bases between. The germline gives CDR1 SNHLY, CDR2 FYNNEI. CDR3 region: CASSEQIQETQYF. The CDR3 DNA follows: TGTGCCAGCAGTGAGCAGATACAAGAGACCCAGTACTTC.

Notes on this clonotype: The junction and the germline gene differ at one end; a read error may be behind it. The chain couples TRBV5-6 to TRBJ1-1; D is perhaps TRBD1 (5 bases). The germline V gene has CDR1 SGHDT and CDR2 YYEEEE. The CDR3 has 12 residues. DNA for the CDR3: TGTGCCAGCAGCTTCGAACGGGGGTGGCCTTCCTTT. Translation gives CASSFERGWPSF.

The chain carries TRBV18 and TRBJ2-7, with D maybe TRBD2 (5 bases). The CDR3 has 14 amino acids. Germline CDR1 is KGHSH and CDR2 is LQKENI. V lost 2 bases and J lost 4, with 12 bases in between. The CDR3 DNA reads as TGTGCCAGCTCACCAAATGGGGAGTCTTACGAGCAGTACTTC. Translation gives CASSPNGESYEQYF.

This clonotype was counted a few times. This chain joins TRBV5-1 and TRBJ1-1; no firm D call. Germline V gene sequence: CDR1 SGHRS, CDR2 YFSETQ. The CDR3 is made up of 15 amino acids. V was cut by 2 bases and J by 2 bases, with 13 bases left in between. The CDR3 DNA reads as TGCGCCAGCAGCTTTAACGGCGGCGTAAACACTGAAGCTTTCTTT. Encoded protein: CASSFNGGVNTEAFF.

This clonotype has at least ten counts. The rearrangement links TRBV29-1 to TRBJ2-1, with D hard to call. Deletions cut 3 bases from V and 5 bases from J, with 14 bases between. The CDR3 sequence is 14 residues long. Germline V gene sequence: CDR1 SQVTM, CDR2 ANQGSEA. The chain's CDR3 is CSVDYRLGNNEQFF. In nucleotides, the CDR3 is TGCAGCGTTGATTACCGACTGGGAAACAATGAGCAGTTCTTC.

In this sample, this clonotype turned up many times. The rearrangement uses TRBV29-1 and TRBJ1-1, with D perhaps TRBD1 (5 bases). Germline V gives CDR1 SQVTM, CDR2 ANQGSEA. The CDR3 loop spans 14 amino acids. V lost 4 bases to trimming and J lost 1 base, with 13 bases between them. CDR3 DNA: TGCAGCGTTGCCCCTCGGGGCCAGAACACTGAAGCTTTCTTT. Its protein is CSVAPRGQNTEAFF.

There are many counts of this clonotype. Here the CDR3 DNA reads TGTGCCAGCAGCTCCCCCGGGACAGGGGGCCTGTCTGGGGCCAACGTCCTGACTTTC. It is translated as CASSSPGTGGLSGANVLTF. The chain joins TRBV11-1 to TRBJ2-6; 12 bases match TRBD1. The V gene end was trimmed by 4 bases and the J gene end by 1 base; junction bases not matched to a gene: 8. The germline CDR1 and CDR2 sequences are SGHAT and FQDESV (reference sequence). There are 19 residues in the CDR3.

The V gene is TRBV19, the J gene TRBJ1-2; tentatively, D is TRBD1 (5 bases). V was pared by 7 bases and J by 5 bases, with 8 bases between. CDR1 and CDR2 from the germline V gene are LNHDA and SQIVND (reference sequence). The CDR3 loop spans 11 amino acids. The CDR3 protein is CASNAGYGYTF. The CDR3 bases are TGTGCCAGTAACGCAGGGTATGGCTACACCTTC. The variable domain in full, completed from reference TRBV19 and TRBJ1-2, reads DGGITQSPKYLFRKEGQNVTLSCEQNLNHDAMYWYRQDPGQGLRLIYYSQIVNDFQKGDIAEGYSVSREKKESFPLTVTSAQKNPTAFYLCASNAGYGYTFGSGTRLTVV.

The chain has TRBV11-2 and TRBJ2-2; weak D call: TRBD1 (5 bases). Trimming left V 10 bases short and J 3 bases short, with 15 bases between. The CDR3 consists of 14 residues. Germline assignment: CDR1 SGHAT and CDR2 FQNNGV. The CDR3 nucleotides read TGTGCCACCACTATGGGGCTTGACACCGGGGAGCTGTTTTTT. Its translation is CATTMGLDTGELFF.

This clonotype came up a few times. The CDR3 region is CASSYAEGNNSPLHF. CDR3 DNA sequence: TGTGCCAGCAGTTACGCGGAGGGTAATAATTCACCCCTCCACTTT. The chain is built from TRBV6-6 and TRBJ1-6; D unclear. V lost 2 bases to trimming and J lost 5 bases, with 10 bases between them. This CDR3 contains 15 residues. The germline V gene has CDR1 MNHNY and CDR2 SVGAGI (reference sequence).

The chain employs TRBV7-2 and TRBJ2-2; TRBD1 matches 9 bases. This CDR3 spans 16 amino acids. Looked up from germline, CDR1 is SGHTA and CDR2 is FQGNSA. With V trimmed by 5 bases and J by 5 bases, 9 bases remained unmatched. The chain's CDR3 is CASSRTQGAWTGELFF. CDR3 nucleotides: TGTGCCAGCAGCCGCACACAGGGGGCATGGACCGGGGAGCTGTTTTTT.

In this sample, this clonotype turned up a few times. The rearrangement links TRBV6-1 to TRBJ2-1; the match to TRBD1 covers 9 bases. The CDR3 extends over 16 amino acids. V was pared by 6 bases and J by 9 bases, with 15 bases of the junction left unmatched. The V gene's germline CDR1 is MNHNS and CDR2 SASEGT. CDR3 sequence: CASRAGQGSRTGEQFF. CDR3 sequence (DNA): TGTGCCAGCAGGGCGGGACAGGGTAGCAGAACTGGTGAGCAGTTCTTC.

This clonotype was seen many times. The rearrangement links TRBV2 to TRBJ2-1; D may be TRBD1 or TRBD2 (6 bases each). Germline V gene data show CDR1 as SNHLY and CDR2 as FYNNEI. The V gene lost 5 bases and the J gene lost 5 bases, with 10 bases spanning the gap. The CDR3 sequence is 13 residues long. CDR3 sequence: CASSWRGDNEQFF. DNA of the CDR3: TGTGCCAGCAGTTGGAGGGGGGACAATGAGCAGTTCTTC.

The V gene is TRBV30, the J gene TRBJ2-2; tentative D call: TRBD1 (5 bases). The CDR3 length is 14 residues. Germline V gene data show CDR1 as GTSNPN and CDR2 as SVGIG (reference sequence). Trimming left V 3 bases short and J 1 base short, with 9 bases between. The CDR3: CAWRWGLNTGELFF. CDR3 sequence (DNA): TGTGCCTGGAGGTGGGGCCTGAACACCGGGGAGCTGTTTTTT.

Judged by abundance, this clonotype is medium-sized. The chain carries TRBV6-2 or TRBV6-3 and TRBJ2-3; 12 bases are a match to TRBD2. The CDR3 totals 14 residues. The V gene end was trimmed by 7 bases and the J gene end by 2 bases; junction bases not matched to a gene: 1. Germline loops: CDR1 MNHEY, CDR2 SVGEGT. CDR3 sequence reads: CASTSGGATDTQYF. In DNA form, the CDR3 reads TGTGCCAGCACTAGCGGGGGGGCCACAGATACGCAGTATTTT.

This clonotype came up a few times. This chain links TRBV6-2 or TRBV6-3 with TRBJ2-5, with D perhaps TRBD1 or TRBD2 (5 bases each). Germline assignment: CDR1 MNHEY and CDR2 SVGEGT. Trimming took off 8 bases at V and 5 bases at J, with 15 bases between the two ends. The CDR3 length is 13 residues. The CDR3 here is CASHGTTWETQYF. The CDR3 region has the DNA TGTGCCAGCCACGGGACGACCTGGGAGACCCAGTACTTC.

This clonotype was observed many times. The chain employs TRBV10-3 and TRBJ1-2; a possible D gene is TRBD1 (6 bases). The V and J ends lost 8 bases and 4 bases respectively, with 11 bases between them. CDR3 length: 12 amino acids. Germline V gene lookup returns CDR1 ENHRY and CDR2 SYGVKD. Here the CDR3 reads CAISEGGYGYTF. Here the CDR3 DNA reads TGTGCCATCTCGGAAGGGGGCTATGGCTACACCTTC.

This chain links TRBV12-3 or TRBV12-4 with TRBJ2-1; D gene unclear. Trimming took off 5 bases at V and 2 bases at J, with 13 bases between the two ends. CDR3 length equals 15 residues. This CDR3 is CASSRRAFTYNEQFF. In DNA form, the CDR3 reads TGTGCCAGCAGTCGCCGAGCCTTCACCTACAATGAGCAGTTCTTC.

V gene TRBV6-2 or TRBV6-3 combines with J gene TRBJ2-7; D is undetermined. V gave up 2 bases and J gave up 2 bases, with 4 bases separating them. The germline V gene has CDR1 MNHEY and CDR2 SVGEGT. The CDR3 is 12 residues long. The CDR3 sequence is CASSYPTYEQYF. The CDR3 DNA sequence: TGTGCCAGCAGTTACCCCACCTACGAGCAGTACTTC.

The table lists this clonotype with many counts. The chain couples TRBV6-2 or TRBV6-3 to TRBJ1-4; D uncertain. The CDR3 has 14 residues. Trimming pared 7 bases from V and 1 base from J, leaving 10 bases between. Germline assignment: CDR1 MNHEY and CDR2 SVGEGT. CDR3 sequence: CASNDGGTNEKLFF. DNA of the CDR3: TGTGCCAGCAATGATGGAGGAACTAATGAAAAACTGTTTTTT.